One and the same sample provided the 18 T cell receptor beta chains below, sequenced in a study of cytomegalovirus exposure and HLA in healthy donors. Primers included in the PCR were 60 Vbeta and 13 Jbeta primers. Clones were sequenced by immunoSEQ multiplex PCR, and TCRdb holds only the in-frame ones, with some missing. With about 130,000 clones in the sample, the ten largest clones hold about 2%. Sequences were obtained from PBMCs. The receptors derive from a man aged 40-49 years in good health and CMV-seronegative.

The genes are TRBV11-3 and TRBJ2-7; D is unclear. Per the germline V gene, CDR1 is SGHNT and CDR2 is YENEEA. This CDR3 has 14 residues. The ends were cut back, 7 bases at V and 3 bases at J, with 16 bases in the middle. CDR3 in amino acids: CASTPEPAYYEQYF. In nucleotides, the CDR3 is TGTGCCAGCACACCGGAGCCGGCCTACTACGAGCAGTACTTC.

V gene TRBV21-1 combines with J gene TRBJ2-5; the table names TRBD2, a call not compared with the DNA. TRBV21-1 is a recognized pseudogene. This CDR3 contains 16 residues. In DNA, the CDR3 is TGTGCCAGCAGCAAATTTTTAGCGGGAGGACGAGAGACCCAGTACTTC. It yields the protein CASSKFLAGGRETQYF.

This chain joins TRBV28 and TRBJ2-3, with 7 bases lining up with TRBD2. The CDR3 covers 17 residues. Germline V CDR1 and CDR2: MDHEN, SYDVKM. Losses at the gene ends were 4 bases for V and 8 bases for J; bases not matched to a gene: 18. In nucleotides, the CDR3 is TGTGCCAGCAGTTCCCGGGGCCCTCTCTCTGGGGAGGGTACGCAGTATTTT. Translated, it gives CASSSRGPLSGEGTQYF.

The chain links TRBV7-8 to TRBJ2-1, with 8 bases aligning to TRBD2. The CDR3 sequence is 12 residues long. V lost 6 bases to trimming and J lost 8 bases; unmatched junction nucleotides: 3. CDR1 SGHVS and CDR2 FQNEAQ come from the germline V gene. Here the CDR3 reads CASRPAGDEQFF. In DNA form, the CDR3 reads TGTGCCAGCAGACCAGCGGGGGATGAGCAGTTCTTC.

The chain employs TRBV11-2 and TRBJ2-7; maybe TRBD2 (6 bases). The CDR3 is 16 amino acids. The V end lost 1 base, the J end lost 7 bases, and 20 bases lay between the germline ends. Germline V gene data show CDR1 as SGHAT and CDR2 as FQNNGV. The chain's CDR3 is CASSLAKGLPGGEQYF. As DNA, the CDR3 is TGTGCCAGCAGCTTAGCGAAGGGACTTCCCGGGGGTGAGCAGTACTTC.

The chain has TRBV6-1 and TRBJ1-1, with TRBD1 matching 7 bases. The CDR3 runs 15 residues. J gave up 1 base and V 6 bases, and 8 bases lay outside the gene matches. CDR1 and CDR2 from the germline V gene are MNHNS and SASEGT. The CDR3, as DNA: TGTGCCAGCAGGACCCGGACAGGTGCGAACACTGAAGCTTTCTTT. Amino acid sequence: CASRTRTGANTEAFF.

CDR3 protein: CASSPGSSYEQYF. DNA for the CDR3: TGTGCCAGCTCGCCGGGAAGCTCCTACGAGCAGTACTTC. The gene calls are TRBV5-4 and TRBJ2-7, with a tentative D call TRBD2 (5 bases). Germline V gives CDR1 SGHNT, CDR2 YYREEE (reference sequence). CDR3 length equals 13 residues. The V gene lost 7 bases and the J gene lost 0 bases, with 11 bases spanning the gap.

The chain couples TRBV5-1 to TRBJ2-7, with D perhaps TRBD1 (5 bases). The germline V and J ends were trimmed by 3 bases and 12 bases, with 19 bases remaining between them. Germline V lookup: CDR1 SGHRS, CDR2 YFSETQ. The CDR3 spans 13 residues. CDR3 residues: CASSWGPQEPRYF. CDR3 sequence (DNA): TGCGCCAGCAGCTGGGGCCCCCAGGAGCCTCGGTACTTC.

The DNA of the CDR3 is TGTGCCAGCAGCCTTGGGGTAGCGGGAGGGATAGAGACCCAGTACTTC. Residues: CASSLGVAGGIETQYF. The V gene is TRBV5-4, the J gene TRBJ2-5, with 11 bases that match TRBD2. Looked up from germline, CDR1 is SGHNT and CDR2 is YYREEE (reference sequence). V dropped 4 bases and J dropped 4; count of bases not matched to a gene: 9. The CDR3 covers 16 residues. Complete variable domain (other parts from reference TRBV5-4 and TRBJ2-5): ETGVTQSPTHLIKTRGQQVTLRCSSQSGHNTVSWYQQALGQGPQFIFQYYREEENGRGNFPPRFSGLQFPNYSSELNVNALELDDSALYLCASSLGVAGGIETQYFGPGTRLLVL.

The chain joins TRBV5-1 to TRBJ2-1; 9 nucleotides line up with TRBD2. The CDR3 is 14 amino acids. The V gene end was trimmed by 4 bases and the J gene end by 8 bases; junction bases not matched to a gene: 7. The germline V gene encodes CDR1 SGHRS and CDR2 YFSETQ. CDR3 sequence (DNA): TGCGCCAGCAGCCAAAAGGGACTAGCCGATGAGCAGTTCTTC. Translating gives CASSQKGLADEQFF.

This chain uses TRBV7-9 with TRBJ1-1, with 7 bases matching TRBD1. With V trimmed by 4 bases and J by 7 bases, 12 bases remained unmatched. The CDR3 runs to 15 residues. CDR1 SEHNR and CDR2 FQNEAQ come from the germline V gene (reference sequence). CDR3 nucleotides: TGTGCCAGCAGCTGGGTCGTGGGGCAGGGGGTTGAAGCTTTCTTT. Translation gives CASSWVVGQGVEAFF.

The genes are TRBV6-6 and TRBJ2-7; possible D gene TRBD2, 5 bases. Trimming left V 6 bases short and J 7 bases short, with 13 bases between. Germline CDR1 is MNHNY and CDR2 is SVGAGI (reference sequence). This CDR3 region has 12 residues. The CDR3 bases are TGTGCCAGCAGCCTACTAGAGAGAGAGCAGTACTTC. Translating it yields CASSLLEREQYF.

The rearrangement uses TRBV29-1 and TRBJ2-3, with D perhaps TRBD2 (6 bases). CDR1 and CDR2 from the germline V gene are SQVTM and ANQGSEA. The CDR3 sequence is 14 residues long. V lost 6 bases to trimming and J lost 0 bases, with 13 bases between them. This chain's CDR3 is CSVGTSSSTDTQYF. CDR3 sequence (DNA): TGCAGCGTCGGCACTAGCTCTAGCACAGATACGCAGTATTTT.

This chain joins TRBV4-1 and TRBJ2-7; 9 bases align to TRBD2. Germline CDR1 and CDR2: MGHRA and YSYEKL. After removal of 2 bases from V and 3 bases from J, the junction contained 5 bases not matched to a gene. CDR3 length: 15 amino acids. CDR3 nucleotide sequence: TGCGCCAGCAGCCAAATGGCGGGAGGGTTCTACGAGCAGTACTTC. Encoded protein: CASSQMAGGFYEQYF.

The J gene is TRBJ1-5, the V gene TRBV6-1; no definite D call. V was clipped by 0 bases and J by 4 bases, with 7 bases between them. The CDR3 covers 14 residues. Looked up from germline, CDR1 is MNHNS and CDR2 is SASEGT. CDR3 nucleotides: TGTGCCAGCAGTGAAGCTCACAAGAATCAGCCCCAGCATTTT. Encoded protein: CASSEAHKNQPQHF.

This chain joins TRBV6-5 and TRBJ1-3; no clear D. This CDR3 is 15 amino acids long. V lost 5 bases and J lost 3, with 14 bases in between. CDR1 is MNHEY and CDR2 is SVGAGI in the germline V gene. CDR3 in DNA: TGTGCCAGCAGTGTCCAAGCGTTGGGTGGAAACACCATATATTTT. Amino acids: CASSVQALGGNTIYF.

This chain connects TRBV5-5 to TRBJ1-1; D possibly corresponds to TRBD1 (5 bases). V lost 2 bases to trimming and J lost 1 base, with 24 bases between them. Germline values: CDR1 SGHKS, CDR2 YYEKEE (reference sequence). The CDR3 is 19 amino acids. The CDR3 DNA is TGTGCCAGCAGCTTACGGTTCCTGTACGGTGGGGGGGAGAACACTGAAGCTTTCTTT. Encoded protein: CASSLRFLYGGGENTEAFF.

The chain recombines TRBV5-5 with TRBJ1-4, with TRBD1 identical over 8 bases. After removal of 3 bases from V and 0 bases from J, the junction contained 4 bases not matched to a gene. There are 16 residues in the CDR3. The germline V gene has CDR1 SGHKS and CDR2 YYEKEE (reference sequence). The CDR3 DNA reads as TGTGCCAGCAGCTGGCGGACAGGGTCAACTAATGAAAAACTGTTTTTT. It yields the protein CASSWRTGSTNEKLFF. Full variable domain (outside the CDR3, taken from reference TRBV5-5 and TRBJ1-4): DAGVTQSPTHLIKTRGQQVTLRCSPISGHKSVSWYQQVLGQGPQFIFQYYEKEERGRGNFPDRFSARQFPNYSSELNVNALLLGDSALYLCASSWRTGSTNEKLFFGSGTQLSVL.